These 6 T cell receptor beta chains were all obtained from the same sample, sequenced in a study of OX40 agonist ivuxolimab in advanced cancers. Here immunoSEQ multiplex PCR was the method, and the copy in TCRdb shows in-frame clones only, minus some. The repertoire has about 50,000 clones, around nine tenths of them found once; the top ten carry 11% to 15%. The sequencing here drew on CD4+ or CD8+ T cells sorted from blood, taken in a trial of the OX40 agonist ivuxolimab. The receptors shown here come from an adult with an advanced solid tumor such as melanoma, head and neck, liver or kidney cancer.

This clone was counted a few times. The chain uses TRBV9 and TRBJ2-5; a weak D match, TRBD2 (6 bases). V was shortened by 1 base and J by 5 bases, with 9 bases between the two germline ends. From germline, CDR1 is SGDLS and CDR2 YYNGEE. The CDR3 is 13 amino acids. The CDR3 loop reads CASSVYGGETQYF. In DNA, the CDR3 is TGTGCCAGCAGCGTATATGGGGGGGAGACCCAGTACTTC. Full variable domain (outside the CDR3, taken from reference TRBV9 and TRBJ2-5): DSGVTQTPKHLITATGQRVTLRCSPRSGDLSVYWYQQSLDQGLQFLIQYYNGEERAKGNILERFSAQQFPDLHSELNLSSLELGDSALYFCASSVYGGETQYFGPGTRLLVL.

This sequence joins TRBV5-1 and TRBJ2-5, with 10 bases lining up with TRBD2. The J call is in doubt because the DNA end fits TRBJ2-7 better. The V gene's germline CDR1 is SGHRS and CDR2 YFSETQ. This CDR3 spans 17 amino acids. The CDR3 region is CASSLDLRTSGAYEQYF. The CDR3 nucleotides are TGCGCCAGCAGCTTGGATCTTCGAACTAGCGGGGCTTACGAGCAGTACTTC.

The rearrangement uses TRBV2 and TRBJ1-1; 8 bases align to TRBD1. CDR1 is SNHLY and CDR2 is FYNNEI in the germline V gene. CDR3 length: 17 residues. The V and J ends lost 2 bases and 1 base, in that order; junction bases with no gene match: 9. This CDR3 is CASSEWRRGRRNTEAFF. DNA for the CDR3: TGTGCCAGCAGTGAATGGCGCAGGGGGCGAAGGAACACTGAAGCTTTCTTT.

This clone is a singleton in its sample. This sequence joins TRBV4-1 and TRBJ2-3; tentatively, D is TRBD2 (5 bases). The ends were cut back, 1 base at V and 2 bases at J, with 19 bases in the middle. CDR1 MGHRA and CDR2 YSYEKL come from the germline V gene. The CDR3 is made up of 18 amino acids. In nucleotides, the CDR3 is TGCGCCAGCAGCCAAGGGGTAATAAGCGGAGCTTACACAGATACGCAGTATTTT. Amino acids: CASSQGVISGAYTDTQYF.

The chain couples TRBV5-1 to TRBJ2-5; 8 bases are shared with TRBD1. The CDR3 sequence is 14 residues long. With 0 bases clipped from V and 3 bases from J, the junction kept 1 base outside the gene matches. The germline V gene has CDR1 SGHRS and CDR2 YFSETQ. The chain's CDR3 is CASSLVGQEETQYF. The CDR3 DNA follows: TGCGCCAGCAGCTTGGTGGGACAGGAAGAGACCCAGTACTTC. Combining the CDR3 with reference TRBV5-1 and TRBJ2-5 gives the whole variable domain KAGVTQTPRYLIKTRGQQVTLSCSPISGHRSVSWYQQTPGQGLQFLFEYFSETQRNKGNFPGRFSGRQFSNSRSEMNVSTLELGDSALYLCASSLVGQEETQYFGPGTRLLVL.

The CDR3 nucleotides are TGTGCCAGCAGCTTAGACAGCCGTGGGGCCTACGAGCAGTACTTC. This translates into CASSLDSRGAYEQYF. This chain links TRBV7-9 with TRBJ2-7; D is undetermined. The CDR3 length is 15 residues. Per the germline V gene, CDR1 is SEHNR and CDR2 is FQNEAQ (reference sequence). V was clipped by 1 base and J by 2 bases, with 12 bases between them.